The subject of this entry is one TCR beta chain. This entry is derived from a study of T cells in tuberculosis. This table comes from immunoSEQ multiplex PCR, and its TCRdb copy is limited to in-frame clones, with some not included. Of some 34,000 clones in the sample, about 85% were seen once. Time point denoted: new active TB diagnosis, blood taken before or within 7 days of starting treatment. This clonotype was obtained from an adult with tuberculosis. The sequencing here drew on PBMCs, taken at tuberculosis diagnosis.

Written as DNA, the CDR3 is TGTGCCAGTAGTATGACGACTAGCGGGAGCTACGAGCAGTACTTC. It specifies CASSMTTSGSYEQYF. The chain recombines TRBV19 with TRBJ2-7, with TRBD2 identical over 12 bases. The CDR3 has 15 residues. V was clipped by 3 bases and J by 3 bases; unmatched bases: 3. Germline values: CDR1 LNHDA, CDR2 SQIVND (reference sequence).